One sample yielded the 24 T cell receptor beta chains listed below, sequenced in a study of shared clonotypes between healthy human individuals. The protocol was immunoSEQ multiplex PCR, while the TCRdb copy is restricted to in-frame clones and leaves out a portion. The sample has 2 million to 2.5 million clones, approximately 96% seen once. Material: naive CD4+ T cells sorted from blood. Subset reported: CD45RA+ positively selected. Source of these receptors: a man between 18 and 35 years old in good health.

The CDR3 reads CSVEERDRSTGELFF. CDR3 DNA: TGCAGCGTTGAAGAGCGGGACAGGAGCACCGGGGAGCTGTTTTTT. The chain recombines TRBV29-1 with TRBJ2-2; 8 nucleotides line up with TRBD1. The CDR3 length is 15 residues. With V trimmed by 0 bases and J by 4 bases, 4 bases remained unmatched. Germline CDR1 reads SQVTM; CDR2 reads ANQGSEA.

The chain combines TRBV29-1 with TRBJ2-3, with a possible D match to TRBD2 (6 bases). Trimming took off 8 bases at V and 1 base at J, with 10 bases between the two ends. Germline lookup yields CDR1 SQVTM and CDR2 ANQGSEA. The CDR3 length is 12 residues. The CDR3 spells CSLLAGTDTQYF. CDR3 nucleotides: TGCAGCTTATTAGCGGGCACAGATACGCAGTATTTT.

The chain links TRBV10-3 to TRBJ1-2; 7 bases are a match to TRBD1. Germline V CDR1 and CDR2: ENHRY, SYGVKD. V trimming: 0 bases; J trimming: 2 bases; junction bases outside the gene matches: 9. The CDR3 is made up of 17 amino acids. CDR3 bases: TGTGCCATCAGTGAGTCGATGGGACAGTACTTCAACTATGGCTACACCTTC. As protein: CAISESMGQYFNYGYTF.

The chain recombines TRBV5-6 with TRBJ2-5, with D tentatively TRBD1 (5 bases). Germline CDR1 is SGHDT and CDR2 is YYEEEE. V was clipped by 0 bases and J by 4 bases, with 7 bases between them. The CDR3 is 13 amino acids. This chain's CDR3 is CASSLERGETQYF. As DNA, the CDR3 is TGTGCCAGCAGCTTGGAAAGGGGAGAGACCCAGTACTTC.

V usage is TRBV15 and J usage is TRBJ2-1, with 10 bases that match TRBD2. After removal of 0 bases from V and 5 bases from J, the junction contained 7 bases not matched to a gene. There are 17 residues in the CDR3. The germline CDR1 and CDR2 sequences are LNHNV and YYDKDF (reference sequence). Here the CDR3 DNA reads TGTGCCACCAGCAGAGATCAGGGACTAGCGTCTCACAATGAGCAGTTCTTC. Its translation: CATSRDQGLASHNEQFF.

About this clone: An end of the junction differs from the germline gene, which may be a read error. The J gene is TRBJ2-7, the V gene TRBV7-7; 8 bases are shared with TRBD2. Germline CDR1 SSHAT, CDR2 FNYEAQ (reference sequence). CDR3 length: 17 residues. The CDR3 is CASSLSASGRGAYEQYF. The CDR3 DNA sequence: TGTGCTAGCAGCTTATCGGCGTCCGGGCGGGGGGCCTACGAGCAGTACTTC.

This rearrangement joins TRBV7-2 to TRBJ1-3, with D perhaps TRBD1 (6 bases). The CDR3 is made up of 14 amino acids. V shed 4 bases and J shed 4 bases, with 11 bases lying between them. The germline V gene has CDR1 SGHTA and CDR2 FQGNSA. CDR3 region: CASSSGTLGNTIYF. CDR3 bases: TGTGCCAGCAGCTCGGGGACACTCGGAAACACCATATATTTT. Complete variable domain (other parts from reference TRBV7-2 and TRBJ1-3): GAGVSQSPSNKVTEKGKDVELRCDPISGHTALYWYRQSLGQGLEFLIYFQGNSAPDKSGLPSDRFSAERTGGSVSTLTIQRTQQEDSAVYLCASSSGTLGNTIYFGEGSWLTVV.

A single count supports this clone. The rearrangement links TRBV27 to TRBJ2-1; 11 bases match TRBD2. The CDR3 totals 17 residues. Germline lookup yields CDR1 MNHEY and CDR2 SMNVEV (reference sequence). V lost 1 base, J lost 5 bases, and 7 bases stayed unmatched. CDR3 sequence (DNA): TGTGCCAGCAGTTTATTCTCCGGGACTAGCGGAAACAATGAGCAGTTCTTC. Protein product: CASSLFSGTSGNNEQFF.

CDR3: CAWSRLRTSGSKTQETQYF. In DNA, the CDR3 is TGTGCCTGGAGTCGACTAAGGACTAGCGGGAGTAAAACACAAGAGACCCAGTACTTC. This chain connects TRBV30 to TRBJ2-5, with TRBD2 matching over 13 bases. The CDR3 extends over 19 amino acids. Trimming at V came to 2 bases and at J to 2 bases, leaving 14 bases not matched to a gene. From germline, CDR1 is GTSNPN and CDR2 SVGIG (reference sequence).

In this sample, this clone turned up once. CDR3 nucleotide sequence: TGTGCCAGCAGTTCCCCCGGGGCACCAATAGGATATGGCTACACCTTC. This codes for CASSSPGAPIGYGYTF. The chain carries TRBV28 and TRBJ1-2; maybe TRBD1 (5 bases). This CDR3 has 16 amino acids. V was clipped by 4 bases and J by 5 bases, with 20 bases between them. Germline V CDR1 and CDR2: MDHEN, SYDVKM.

The chain employs TRBV7-3 and TRBJ1-5; D is perhaps TRBD1 (5 bases). This CDR3 comprises 13 residues. V dropped 5 bases and J dropped 9 bases, with 14 bases sitting between them. Germline CDR1 SGHTA, CDR2 FQGTGA. The CDR3 protein is CASSPEPGGPQHF. In nucleotides, the CDR3 is TGTGCCAGCAGCCCCGAACCCGGGGGGCCCCAGCATTTT.

The gene calls are TRBV18 and TRBJ2-7, with a weak D call TRBD2 (5 bases). The CDR3 contains 20 residues. CDR1 is KGHSH, CDR2 LQKENI, per germline. V was clipped by 3 bases and J by 7 bases, with 34 bases between them. In nucleotides, the CDR3 is TGTGCCAGCTCACCCCCCGAGGGAACCGGCAGACCCACTGTTCCGTGGGAGCAGTACTTC. Translating it yields CASSPPEGTGRPTVPWEQYF.

The gene calls are TRBV4-1 and TRBJ2-7; a weak D match, TRBD2 (6 bases). CDR1 is MGHRA, CDR2 YSYEKL, per germline. The CDR3 is 17 amino acids. With 3 bases removed from V and 8 bases from J, the gap between germline ends came to 26 bases. CDR3 sequence reads: CASSQVLLRDSTRQQYF. CDR3 nucleotide sequence: TGCGCCAGCAGCCAGGTTCTACTTCGGGACTCTACCCGCCAGCAGTACTTC.

This rearrangement joins TRBV18 to TRBJ1-5; the D gene is possibly TRBD1 (6 bases). Germline V gene data show CDR1 as KGHSH and CDR2 as LQKENI. Trimming pared 4 bases from V and 6 bases from J, leaving 22 bases between. The CDR3 runs 17 residues. CDR3 nucleotides: TGTGCCAGCTCACGAGACCCACAGGGTTACTCCCTTCAGCCCCAGCATTTT. Protein sequence: CASSRDPQGYSLQPQHF.

J is TRBJ2-5 and V is TRBV30; possibly TRBD1 for D (5 bases). This CDR3 has 15 residues. Germline values: CDR1 GTSNPN, CDR2 SVGIG (reference sequence). V was cut by 0 bases and J by 1 base, with 12 bases left in between. The CDR3 DNA sequence: TGTGCCTGGAGTGTTAGTTTGGACACCCAAGAGACCCAGTACTTC. Translation gives CAWSVSLDTQETQYF.

The genes are TRBV5-1 and TRBJ1-2, with a possible D match to TRBD1 (5 bases). CDR1 and CDR2 (germline): SGHRS, YFSETQ. This CDR3 comprises 16 residues. The V and J ends lost 4 bases and 2 bases respectively, with 18 bases between them. The CDR3 spells CASSPTTGTDNYGYTF. As DNA, the CDR3 is TGCGCCAGCAGCCCAACCACCGGGACGGACAACTATGGCTACACCTTC. The complete variable domain, with remaining parts taken from reference TRBV5-1 and TRBJ1-2, reads KAGVTQTPRYLIKTRGQQVTLSCSPISGHRSVSWYQQTPGQGLQFLFEYFSETQRNKGNFPGRFSGRQFSNSRSEMNVSTLELGDSALYLCASSPTTGTDNYGYTFGSGTRLTVV.

The CDR3 sequence: CASSTGLAGAQETQYF. The CDR3 DNA reads TGTGCCAGCAGCACAGGACTAGCGGGAGCTCAAGAGACCCAGTACTTC. The chain links TRBV7-2 to TRBJ2-5; TRBD2 agrees at 13 bases. V was clipped by 5 bases and J by 2 bases; unmatched bases: 5. CDR3 length: 16 amino acids. Per germline, CDR1 SGHTA and CDR2 FQGNSA. Filled out from reference TRBV7-2 and TRBJ2-5, the complete variable domain reads GAGVSQSPSNKVTEKGKDVELRCDPISGHTALYWYRQSLGQGLEFLIYFQGNSAPDKSGLPSDRFSAERTGGSVSTLTIQRTQQEDSAVYLCASSTGLAGAQETQYFGPGTRLLVL.

The chain recombines TRBV5-1 with TRBJ2-1; 7 positions agree with TRBD2. Trimming cost V 4 bases and J 6 bases; bases outside gene matches: 10. Germline assignment: CDR1 SGHRS and CDR2 YFSETQ. CDR3 size: 15 residues. This CDR3 reads CASSNGRSGGNEQFF. The CDR3 DNA sequence: TGCGCCAGCAGCAACGGGAGGTCCGGGGGCAATGAGCAGTTCTTC.

The rearrangement links TRBV7-2 to TRBJ2-1; 8 bases map to TRBD1. The germline CDR1 and CDR2 sequences are SGHTA and FQGNSA. The V and J ends lost 6 bases and 1 base, in that order; junction bases with no gene match: 5. This CDR3 comprises 15 residues. CDR3 loop: CASRADRGSYNEQFF. The CDR3 DNA reads as TGTGCCAGCAGAGCTGACAGGGGATCCTACAATGAGCAGTTCTTC.

The genes are TRBV7-2 and TRBJ2-3, with 7 nucleotides matching TRBD2. The ends lost 7 bases at V and 6 bases at J; junction bases unmatched: 7. The CDR3 has 13 residues. From germline, CDR1 is SGHTA and CDR2 FQGNSA. The CDR3 bases are TGTGCCAGCACCATCTTGGGAGGGGATACGCAGTATTTT. This translates into CASTILGGDTQYF. Looking up the rest from reference TRBV7-2 and TRBJ2-3 gives the full variable domain: GAGVSQSPSNKVTEKGKDVELRCDPISGHTALYWYRQSLGQGLEFLIYFQGNSAPDKSGLPSDRFSAERTGGSVSTLTIQRTQQEDSAVYLCASTILGGDTQYFGPGTRLTVL.

The chain combines TRBV2 with TRBJ2-2; unclear D gene. The V end lost 4 bases, the J end lost 2 bases, and 11 bases lay between the germline ends. The CDR3 has 15 amino acids. From germline, CDR1 is SNHLY and CDR2 FYNNEI. This CDR3 reads CASSVYGLNTGELFF. Here the CDR3 DNA reads TGTGCCAGCAGTGTTTACGGCCTCAACACCGGGGAGCTGTTTTTT.

The chain employs TRBV11-3 and TRBJ1-6; 9 bases align to TRBD1. CDR1 is SGHNT, CDR2 YENEEA, per germline. The CDR3 runs to 15 residues. The junction had 5 bases not matched to a gene; V was cut back by 4 bases and J by 7 bases. CDR3 sequence reads: CASSSGGTGNSPLHF. The CDR3 nucleotides are TGTGCCAGCAGCTCTGGCGGGACAGGGAATTCACCCCTCCACTTT.

The chain recombines TRBV10-1 with TRBJ2-7; D not certain. Germline V gene data show CDR1 as WNHNN and CDR2 as SYGVQD (reference sequence). V was trimmed by 3 bases and J by 3 bases, leaving 0 bases between them. The CDR3 runs to 10 residues. Written as DNA, the CDR3 is TGCGCCAGCAGTGACTACGAGCAGTACTTC. It encodes CASSDYEQYF.

This clone showed up just once. This chain uses TRBV2 with TRBJ1-1, with 10 bases that match TRBD1. Trimming at V came to 10 bases and at J to 9 bases, leaving 14 bases not matched to a gene. The CDR3 is 14 amino acids. In germline, CDR1 is SNHLY, CDR2 FYNNEI. In nucleotides, the CDR3 is TGTGCCAACCGACAGGGGGCATTAACATTTAAAGCTTTCTTT. The encoded protein is CANRQGALTFKAFF.